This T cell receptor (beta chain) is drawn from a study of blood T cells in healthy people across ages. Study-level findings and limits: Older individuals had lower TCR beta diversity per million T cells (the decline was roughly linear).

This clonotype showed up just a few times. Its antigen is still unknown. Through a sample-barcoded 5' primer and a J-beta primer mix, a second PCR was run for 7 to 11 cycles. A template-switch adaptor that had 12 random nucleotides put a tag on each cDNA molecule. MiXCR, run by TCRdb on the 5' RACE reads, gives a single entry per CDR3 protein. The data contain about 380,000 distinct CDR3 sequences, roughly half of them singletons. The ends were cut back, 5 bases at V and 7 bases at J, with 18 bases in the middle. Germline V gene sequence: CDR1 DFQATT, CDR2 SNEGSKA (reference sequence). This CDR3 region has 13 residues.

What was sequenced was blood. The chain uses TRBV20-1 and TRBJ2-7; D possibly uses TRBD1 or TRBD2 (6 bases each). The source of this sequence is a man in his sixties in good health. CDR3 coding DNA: TGCAGTGCTCTTCGGGGGCTGGACAATGAGCAGTACTTC. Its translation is CSALRGLDNEQYF.